Below are 11 T cell receptor beta chains sequenced from a single sample in a study of regulatory T cells in long-lasting Graves disease. Construction of TCR beta libraries relied on iRepertoire HTBI primers and on Arm-PCR targeting CDR3 regions. One entry per CDR3 protein results from TCRdb running MiXCR on the multiplex PCR reads. The sample consists of around 500,000 distinct CDR3 sequences, around 16% of them appearing once. Sample time point: newly diagnosed GD, antithyroid drugs for less than 3 months. With RNA extracted from PBMCs as input, the TCR library was made. The same data also contributed to another study, on T cells in Graves' hyperthyroidism and ophthalmopathy.

The input for sequencing was peripheral blood mononuclear cells (PBMCs), taken at new diagnosis, from a patient treated with antithyroid drugs. These receptors were taken from a woman in her forties or fifties with Graves disease.

This clonotype has only a few counts. The chain has TRBV19 and TRBJ1-4; D is unresolved. The CDR3 is 15 residues long. Looked up from germline, CDR1 is LNHDA and CDR2 is SQIVND (reference sequence). Trimming stripped 2 bases from V and 8 bases from J, with 15 bases between. This CDR3 reads CASSISPQKHEKLFF. In DNA, the CDR3 is TGTGCCAGTAGTATATCCCCACAGAAACACGAAAAACTGTTTTTT.

This clonotype was detected only a few times. The rearrangement uses TRBV18 and TRBJ2-5, with TRBD1 matching over 7 bases. Germline V gene data show CDR1 as KGHSH and CDR2 as LQKENI. Trimming cost V 1 base and J 2 bases; bases outside gene matches: 1. This CDR3 has 14 amino acids. CDR3 loop: CASSPQDRQETQYF. CDR3 coding DNA: TGTGCCAGCTCACCACAGGACAGGCAAGAGACCCAGTACTTC. Filled out from reference TRBV18 and TRBJ2-5, the complete variable domain reads NAGVMQNPRHLVRRRGQEARLRCSPMKGHSHVYWYRQLPEEGLKFMVYLQKENIIDESGMPKERFSAEFPKEGPSILRIQQVVRGDSAAYFCASSPQDRQETQYFGPGTRLLVL.

This clonotype was counted many times. This chain uses TRBV5-6 with TRBJ1-1; TRBD1 matches at 7 bases. Trimming at V came to 6 bases and at J to 9 bases, leaving 17 bases not matched to a gene. In germline, CDR1 is SGHDT, CDR2 YYEEEE. The CDR3 runs to 15 residues. This CDR3 reads CASNHRGGGMLKAFF. The CDR3 DNA follows: TGTGCCAGCAACCACAGGGGCGGTGGGATGCTGAAAGCTTTCTTT.

The J gene is TRBJ1-1, the V gene TRBV14; no reliable D call. This CDR3 has 14 residues. Between the trimmed V and J ends, which lost 3 bases and 3 bases, there was a span of 11 bases. Germline V gene sequence: CDR1 SGHDN, CDR2 FVKESK. Written as DNA, the CDR3 is TGTGCCAGCAGCCACCTAGGTGGGTACACTGAAGCTTTCTTT. Its translation is CASSHLGGYTEAFF.

This clonotype was observed at least ten times. V usage is TRBV2 and J usage is TRBJ2-7; D gene unclear. Between the trimmed V and J ends, which lost 3 bases and 5 bases, there was a span of 11 bases. There are 13 residues in the CDR3. Germline loops: CDR1 SNHLY, CDR2 FYNNEI. CDR3 nucleotide sequence: TGTGCCAGCAGTGAGCGGCAGCTTCACGAGCAGTACTTC. Translated: CASSERQLHEQYF.

There are a few counts of this clonotype. The CDR3 does not end in the conserved phenylalanine or tryptophan, so this is likely a read error. This rearrangement joins TRBV11-2 to TRBJ1-4; D is ambiguous. This CDR3 has 15 amino acids. Germline V gives CDR1 SGHAT, CDR2 FQNNGV. Trimming pared 3 bases from V and 7 bases from J, leaving 15 bases between. CDR3 sequence reads: CASSFYAAVGEKLFL. The CDR3 nucleotides are TGTGCCAGCAGCTTTTATGCGGCCGTTGGTGAAAAACTGTTTCTT.

DNA of the CDR3: TGTGCCAGCAGCTTCTGGACATTGGAAGAGACCCAGTACTTC. This translates into CASSFWTLEETQYF. J is TRBJ2-5 and V is TRBV7-9; tentative D call: TRBD1 (5 bases). Germline assignment: CDR1 SEHNR and CDR2 FQNEAQ (reference sequence). The CDR3 has 14 residues. Trimming took 3 bases from V and 3 from J, leaving 11 bases between them.

J is TRBJ1-5 and V is TRBV4-1; 7 positions agree with TRBD1. Trimming removed 1 base from V and 6 bases from J; junction bases left unmatched: 6. The CDR3 has 15 residues. Germline CDR1 is MGHRA and CDR2 is YSYEKL. The CDR3 region is CASSQARGGGQPQHF. As DNA, the CDR3 is TGCGCCAGCAGCCAAGCTAGAGGGGGCGGTCAGCCCCAGCATTTT.

The table lists this clonotype with many counts. The V gene is TRBV2, the J gene TRBJ1-2; the match to TRBD1 covers 9 bases. V gave up 6 bases and J gave up 5 bases; unmatched junction bases: 13. Per germline, CDR1 SNHLY and CDR2 FYNNEI. The CDR3 totals 16 residues. As DNA, the CDR3 is TGTGCCAGCAGCTACACTGCCGGGACAGGGCAATATGGCTACACCTTC. This encodes CASSYTAGTGQYGYTF.

There are a few counts of this clonotype. This chain uses TRBV6-5 with TRBJ2-7; the D gene is possibly TRBD1 (6 bases). V lost 0 bases, J lost 2 bases, and 14 bases lay in between. The CDR3 covers 16 residues. Germline V lookup: CDR1 MNHEY, CDR2 SVGAGI. CDR3 DNA sequence: TGTGCCAGCAGTTACTCGGCCGGGACACCCACCTACGAGCAGTACTTC. Encoded protein: CASSYSAGTPTYEQYF.

This clonotype appeared once. Here the CDR3 omits its conserved ending phenylalanine or tryptophan, so a read error is the likely source. The V and J genes are TRBV12-3 or TRBV12-4 and TRBJ2-5; tentative D call: TRBD2 (5 bases). The CDR3 loop spans 15 amino acids. The germline V and J ends were trimmed by 4 bases and 2 bases, with 14 bases remaining between them. CDR3 sequence: CASSWEPPGQETQYS. The CDR3 nucleotides are TGTGCCAGCAGTTGGGAGCCCCCGGGACAAGAGACCCAGTACTCC.